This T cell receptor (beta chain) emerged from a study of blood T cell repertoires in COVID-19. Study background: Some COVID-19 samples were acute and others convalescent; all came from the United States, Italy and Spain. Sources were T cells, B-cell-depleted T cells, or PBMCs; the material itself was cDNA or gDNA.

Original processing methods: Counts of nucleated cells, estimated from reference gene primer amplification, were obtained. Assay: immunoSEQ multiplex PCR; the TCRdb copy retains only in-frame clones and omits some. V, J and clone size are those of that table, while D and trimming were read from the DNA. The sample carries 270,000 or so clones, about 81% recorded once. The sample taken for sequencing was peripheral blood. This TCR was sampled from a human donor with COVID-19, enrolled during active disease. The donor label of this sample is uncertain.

The CDR3 sequence is CASSLASGRINEQFF. Written as DNA, the CDR3 is TGTGCCAGCAGCTTAGCTAGCGGGAGAATCAATGAGCAGTTCTTC. The chain joins TRBV7-2 to TRBJ2-1; 9 positions match TRBD2. V was clipped by 0 bases and J by 6 bases; unmatched bases: 3. The CDR3 extends over 15 amino acids. Germline V gene sequence: CDR1 SGHTA, CDR2 FQGNSA.